This TCR beta chain was sequenced in a study of cytomegalovirus exposure and HLA in healthy donors. In the PCR, 60 Vbeta and 13 Jbeta primers were used. TCRdb keeps only in-frame clones here, not all; method: immunoSEQ multiplex PCR. The sample includes 150,000 to 200,000 clones, 65% to 90% of them seen just once. Germline CDR1 reads SGHAT; CDR2 reads FQNNGV. Trimming stripped 0 bases from V and 4 bases from J, with 11 bases between. CDR3 length equals 15 residues. Healthy bone marrow donors made up the donors. The sample consisted of PBMCs. This clonotype was obtained from a human donor in good health. This chain connects TRBV11-2 to TRBJ2-3; tentatively, D is TRBD2 (6 bases). CDR3 loop: CASSLEASGADTQYF. The CDR3, as DNA: TGTGCCAGCAGCTTAGAAGCATCGGGGGCAGATACGCAGTATTTT.